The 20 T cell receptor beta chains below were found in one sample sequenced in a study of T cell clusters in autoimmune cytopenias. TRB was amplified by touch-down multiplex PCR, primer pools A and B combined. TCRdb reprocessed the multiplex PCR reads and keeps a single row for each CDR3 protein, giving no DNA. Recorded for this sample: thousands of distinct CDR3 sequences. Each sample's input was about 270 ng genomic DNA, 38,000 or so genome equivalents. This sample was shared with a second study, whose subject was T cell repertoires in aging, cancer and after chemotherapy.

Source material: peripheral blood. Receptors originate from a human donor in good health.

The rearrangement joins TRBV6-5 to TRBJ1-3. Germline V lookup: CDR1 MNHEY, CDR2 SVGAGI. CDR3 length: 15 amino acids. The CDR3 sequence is CASSYSANIGNTIYF.

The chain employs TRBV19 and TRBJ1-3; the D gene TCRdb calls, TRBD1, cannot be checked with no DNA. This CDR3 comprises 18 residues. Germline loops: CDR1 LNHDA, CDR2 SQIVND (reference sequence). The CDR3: CASSIRTGGWTSGNTIYF. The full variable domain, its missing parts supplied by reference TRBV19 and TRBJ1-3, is DGGITQSPKYLFRKEGQNVTLSCEQNLNHDAMYWYRQDPGQGLRLIYYSQIVNDFQKGDIAEGYSVSREKKESFPLTVTSAQKNPTAFYLCASSIRTGGWTSGNTIYFGEGSWLTVV.

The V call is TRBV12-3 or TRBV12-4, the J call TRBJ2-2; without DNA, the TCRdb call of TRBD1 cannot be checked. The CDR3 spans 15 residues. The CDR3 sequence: CASSPRPGSTGELFF.

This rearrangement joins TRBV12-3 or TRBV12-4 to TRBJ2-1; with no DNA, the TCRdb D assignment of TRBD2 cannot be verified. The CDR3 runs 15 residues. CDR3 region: CASSRGGPAYNEQFF.

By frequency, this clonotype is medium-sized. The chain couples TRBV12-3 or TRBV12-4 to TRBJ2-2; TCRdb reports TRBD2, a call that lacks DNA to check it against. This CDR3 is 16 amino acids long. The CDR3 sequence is CASRASGGAFTGELFF.

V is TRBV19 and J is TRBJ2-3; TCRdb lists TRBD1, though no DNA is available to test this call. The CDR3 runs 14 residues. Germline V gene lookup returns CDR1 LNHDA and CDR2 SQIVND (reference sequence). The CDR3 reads CASSYRDRADTQYF.

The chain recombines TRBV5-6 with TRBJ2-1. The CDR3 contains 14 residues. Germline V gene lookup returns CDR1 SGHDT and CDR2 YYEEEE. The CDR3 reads CASSSWVRYNEQFF.

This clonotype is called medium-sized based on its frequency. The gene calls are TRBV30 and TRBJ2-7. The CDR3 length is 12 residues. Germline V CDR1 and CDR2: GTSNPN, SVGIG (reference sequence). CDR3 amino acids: CATSTNSYEQYF.

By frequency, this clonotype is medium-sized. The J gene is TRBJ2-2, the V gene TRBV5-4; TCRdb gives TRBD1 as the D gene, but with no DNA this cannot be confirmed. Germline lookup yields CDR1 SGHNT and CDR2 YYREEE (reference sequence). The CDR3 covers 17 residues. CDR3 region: CASSSLRGTPYTGELFF.

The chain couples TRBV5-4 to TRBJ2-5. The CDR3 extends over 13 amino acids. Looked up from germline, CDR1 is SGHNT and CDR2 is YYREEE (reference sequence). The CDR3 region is CASSLTEQETQYF.

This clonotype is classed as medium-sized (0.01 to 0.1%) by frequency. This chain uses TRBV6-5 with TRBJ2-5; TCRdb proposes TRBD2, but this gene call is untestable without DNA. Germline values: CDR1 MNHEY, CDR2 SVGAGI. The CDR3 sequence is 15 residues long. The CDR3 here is CASSYSEGGQETQYF.

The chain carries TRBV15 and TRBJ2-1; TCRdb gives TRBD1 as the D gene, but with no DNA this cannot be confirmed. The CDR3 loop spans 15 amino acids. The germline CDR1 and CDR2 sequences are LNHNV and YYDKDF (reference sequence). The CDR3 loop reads CATSSKPGTYNEQFF.

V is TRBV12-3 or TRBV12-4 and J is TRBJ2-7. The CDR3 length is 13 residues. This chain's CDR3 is CASSPYMSYEQYF.

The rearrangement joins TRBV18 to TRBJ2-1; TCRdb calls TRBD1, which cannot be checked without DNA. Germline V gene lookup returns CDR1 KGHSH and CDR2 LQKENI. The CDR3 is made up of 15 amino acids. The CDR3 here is CASSPPGQGGNEQYF.

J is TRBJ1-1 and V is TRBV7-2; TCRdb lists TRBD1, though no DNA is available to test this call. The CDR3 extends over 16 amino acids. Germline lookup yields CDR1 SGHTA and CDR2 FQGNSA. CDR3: CASSSFEPPVYTEAFF. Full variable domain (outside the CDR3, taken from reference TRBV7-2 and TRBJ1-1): GAGVSQSPSNKVTEKGKDVELRCDPISGHTALYWYRQSLGQGLEFLIYFQGNSAPDKSGLPSDRFSAERTGGSVSTLTIQRTQQEDSAVYLCASSSFEPPVYTEAFFGQGTRLTVV.

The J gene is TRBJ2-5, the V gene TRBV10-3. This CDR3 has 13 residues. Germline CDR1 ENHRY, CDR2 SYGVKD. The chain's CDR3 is CAISAGDQETQYF.

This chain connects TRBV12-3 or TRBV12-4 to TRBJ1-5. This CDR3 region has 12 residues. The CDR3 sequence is CASSYANQPQHF.

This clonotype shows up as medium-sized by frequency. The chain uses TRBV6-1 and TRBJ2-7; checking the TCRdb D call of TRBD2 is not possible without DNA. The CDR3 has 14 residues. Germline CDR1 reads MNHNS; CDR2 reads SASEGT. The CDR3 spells CASSRAEDGYEQYF.

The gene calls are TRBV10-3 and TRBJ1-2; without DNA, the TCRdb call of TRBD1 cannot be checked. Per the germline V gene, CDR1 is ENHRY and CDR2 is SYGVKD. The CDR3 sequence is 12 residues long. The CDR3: CAISTGDRGYTF.

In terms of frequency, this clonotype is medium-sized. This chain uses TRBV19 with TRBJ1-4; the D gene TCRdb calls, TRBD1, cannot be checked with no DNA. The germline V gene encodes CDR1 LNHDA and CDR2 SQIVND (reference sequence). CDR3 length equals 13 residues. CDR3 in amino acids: CASSTQGGEKLFF.